Listed below are T cell receptor beta chains from one sample, sequenced in a study of CD8 T cells in ankylosing spondylitis. TCRdb ran MiXCR on the 5' RACE reads and lists one entry per CDR3 protein. Altogether under 300,000 distinct CDR3 sequences are present, about 11% being singletons, with the ten largest covering about 3%. The material sequenced was blood, either unsorted or a sorted T cell fraction (not recorded which). The source of these receptors is a male donor with ankylosing spondylitis or in good health (not recorded which). The CDR3 runs from the conserved cysteine through the conserved F or W. The D gene is left open where the match is weak. Clone size appears in some rows only: once, few, many, or a class for an expanded clone.

>many|TRBD1|TRBV5-1|TRBJ2-3
TGCGCCAGCAGCGGTGACAGGGCGAGCCCAGATACGCAGTATTTT
CASSGDRASPDTQYF
>NA|NA|TRBV29-1|TRBJ1-2
TGCAGCGTCCTTCAGTCCCTTAACTATGGCTACACCTTC
CSVLQSLNYGYTF
>many|NA|TRBV2|TRBJ2-5
TGTGCCAGCAGTGAAGCGGAGACCCAGTACTTC
CASSEAETQYF
>many|NA|TRBV25-1|TRBJ1-3
TGTGCCAGCAGACAGGTCGACGGGAACACCATATATTTT
CASRQVDGNTIYF
>many|NA|TRBV12-3/TRBV12-4|TRBJ2-3
TGTGCCAGCAGCCGTGTCTCAGCCTCGGGCACAGATACGCAGTATTTT
CASSRVSASGTDTQYF
>many|TRBD2|TRBV29-1|TRBJ2-1
TGCAGCGACCGTACTAGCGGGAGATCGTCCGAGCAGTTCTTC
CSDRTSGRSSEQFF
>many|NA|TRBV10-3|TRBJ2-2
TGTGCCATCAGTGAACCGGCGGGGGCCAACACCGGGGAGCTGTTTTTT
CAISEPAGANTGELFF
>many|NA|TRBV30|TRBJ2-7
TGTGCCTGGAGTGAGACAGGTCGATGGGAGCAGTACTTC
CAWSETGRWEQYF
>many|TRBD1|TRBV29-1|TRBJ2-1
TGCAGCGTTCCGGGACAGGGGTCATACAATGAGCAGTTCTTC
CSVPGQGSYNEQFF
>many|NA|TRBV2|TRBJ2-1
TGTGCCAGCAGTGAAGGGACCTACAATGAGCAGTTCTTC
CASSEGTYNEQFF
>few|TRBD2|TRBV10-1|TRBJ2-1
TGCGCCAGCAGCCGCAGCCTAGCGGGGGGGGAGAATGAGCAGTTCTTC
CASSRSLAGGENEQFF
>many|NA|TRBV29-1|TRBJ1-2
TGCAGCGTTGAGCCCTCCGTCTATGGCTACACCTTC
CSVEPSVYGYTF
>few|NA|TRBV19|TRBJ1-2
TGTGCCAGTAGTATAGATCTGCGCCTGGCTAACTATGGCTACACCTTC
CASSIDLRLANYGYTF
>many|TRBD1|TRBV7-2|TRBJ1-2
TGTGCCAGCAGCCCGGGACAGGGGGTCTATGGCTACACCTTC
CASSPGQGVYGYTF
>NA|NA|TRBV7-9|TRBJ2-5
TGTGCCAGCAGCATACCCGTGACGGGAAGGGGCGAGACCCAGTACTTC
CASSIPVTGRGETQYF
>many|NA|TRBV30|TRBJ1-5
TGTGCCTGGAGTGTTCGCGGTTTTGGTCAGCCCCAGCATTTT
CAWSVRGFGQPQHF
>NA|NA|TRBV11-2|TRBJ2-4
TGTGCCAGCAGCTTAGACGGGGTGGGGACCGCACCAGCCAAAAACATTCAGTACTTC
CASSLDGVGTAPAKNIQYF